This record looks at one T cell receptor (beta chain) sequence and its context. Its antigen is as yet unknown. This sample is drawn from a study of blood T cells in healthy people across ages. Study-wide findings and caveats: Unsorted PBMCs blocked a conclusive comparison of naive and antigen-experienced cells. It was held that the diversity estimates obtained from one million T cells were underestimates.

Using a J-beta primer mix together with a sample-barcoded 5' primer, a second PCR was run for roughly 7 to 12 cycles. Through a template-switch adaptor with 12 random nucleotides, each cDNA molecule received a tag. Using its own MiXCR run on the 5' RACE reads, TCRdb lists one record per CDR3 protein. Here the sample spans 850,000 to 1,100,000 distinct CDR3 sequences, roughly two fifths being singletons. Sequenced sample: blood. This receptor was taken from a man aged 18-30 years in good health.

CDR3 amino acids: CATSRGAGNTEAFF. The DNA for the CDR3 is TGTGCCACCAGCAGAGGCGCGGGGAACACTGAAGCTTTCTTT. The rearrangement links TRBV15 to TRBJ1-1, with no clear D. This CDR3 has 14 residues. Germline V gene lookup returns CDR1 LNHNV and CDR2 YYDKDF (reference sequence). Trimming left V 1 base short and J 1 base short, with 7 bases between.